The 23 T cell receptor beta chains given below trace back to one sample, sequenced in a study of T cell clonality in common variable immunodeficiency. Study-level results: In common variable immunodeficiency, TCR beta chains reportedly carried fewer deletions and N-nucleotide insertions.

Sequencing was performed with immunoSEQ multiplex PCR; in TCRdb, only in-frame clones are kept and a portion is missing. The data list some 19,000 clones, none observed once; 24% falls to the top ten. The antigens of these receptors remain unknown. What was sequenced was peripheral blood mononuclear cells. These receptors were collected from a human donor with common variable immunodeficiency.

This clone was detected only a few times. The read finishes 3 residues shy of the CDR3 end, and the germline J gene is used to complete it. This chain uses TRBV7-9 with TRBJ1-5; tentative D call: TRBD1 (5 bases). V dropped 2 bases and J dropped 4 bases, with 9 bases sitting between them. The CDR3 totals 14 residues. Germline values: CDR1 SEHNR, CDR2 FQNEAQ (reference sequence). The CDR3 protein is CASSLWGENQPQHF. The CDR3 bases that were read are TGTGCCAGCAGCTTATGGGGGGAGAATCAGCCC.

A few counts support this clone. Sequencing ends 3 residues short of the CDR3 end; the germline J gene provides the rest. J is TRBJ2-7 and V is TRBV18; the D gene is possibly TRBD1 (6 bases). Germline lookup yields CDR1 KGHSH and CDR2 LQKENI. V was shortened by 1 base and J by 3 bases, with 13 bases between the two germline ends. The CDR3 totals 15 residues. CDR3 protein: CASSPRTEFSYEQYF. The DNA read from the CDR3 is TGTGCCAGCTCACCACGGACAGAATTCAGCTACGAG.

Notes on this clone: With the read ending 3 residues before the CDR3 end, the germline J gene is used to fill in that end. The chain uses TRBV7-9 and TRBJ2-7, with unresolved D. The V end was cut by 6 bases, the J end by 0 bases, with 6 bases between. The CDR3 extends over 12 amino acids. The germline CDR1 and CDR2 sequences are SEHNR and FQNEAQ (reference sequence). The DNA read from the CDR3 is TGTGCCAGCAGTCTCTACTCCTACGAG. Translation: CASSLYSYE. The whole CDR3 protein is CASSLYSYEQYF.

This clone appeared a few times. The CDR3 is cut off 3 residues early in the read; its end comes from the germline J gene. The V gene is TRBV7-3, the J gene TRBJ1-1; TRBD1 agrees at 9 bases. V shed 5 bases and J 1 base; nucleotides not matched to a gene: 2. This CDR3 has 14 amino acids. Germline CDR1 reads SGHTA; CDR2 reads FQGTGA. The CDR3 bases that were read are TGTGCCAGCAGCCCACAGGGGGCGAACACTGAA. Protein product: CASSPQGANTE. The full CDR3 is CASSPQGANTEAFF.

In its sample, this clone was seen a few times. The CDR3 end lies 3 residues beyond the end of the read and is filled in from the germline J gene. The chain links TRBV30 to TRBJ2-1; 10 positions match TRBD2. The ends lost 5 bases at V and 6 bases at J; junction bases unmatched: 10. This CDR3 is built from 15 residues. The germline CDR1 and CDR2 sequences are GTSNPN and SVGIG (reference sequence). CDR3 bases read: TGTGCCTGGGGCCCGAAGCGGGGGGGCCCCAATGAG. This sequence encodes CAWGPKRGGPNE. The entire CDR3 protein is CAWGPKRGGPNEQFF.

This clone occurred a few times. The CDR3 bases that were read are TGTGCCAGCATGGGGGGAATAAGGGTCGTTACG. Translation: CASMGGIRVVT. The whole CDR3 protein is CASMGGIRVVTQYF. The chain links TRBV2 to TRBJ2-3; TRBD2 is a possible D gene (6 bases). The read ends 3 residues before the CDR3 terminus; that terminus is restored from the germline J gene. CDR3 length: 14 residues. Between the trimmed V and J ends, which lost 7 bases and 8 bases, there was a span of 19 bases. CDR1 is SNHLY, CDR2 FYNNEI, per germline.

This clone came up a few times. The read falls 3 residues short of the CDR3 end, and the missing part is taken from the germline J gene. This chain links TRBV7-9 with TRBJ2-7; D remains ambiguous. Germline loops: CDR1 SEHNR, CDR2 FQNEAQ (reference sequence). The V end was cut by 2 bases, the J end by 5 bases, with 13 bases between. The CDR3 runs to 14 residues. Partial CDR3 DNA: TGTGCCAGCAGCTTACAAGGGCAAAAGGACGAG. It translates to CASSLQGQKDE. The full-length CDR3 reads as CASSLQGQKDEQYF.

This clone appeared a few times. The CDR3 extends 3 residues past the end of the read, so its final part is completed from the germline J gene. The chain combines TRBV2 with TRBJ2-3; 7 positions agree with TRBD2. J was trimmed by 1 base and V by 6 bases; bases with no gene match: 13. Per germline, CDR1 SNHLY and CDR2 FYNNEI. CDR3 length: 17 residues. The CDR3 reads CASRSLYRSGRTDTQYF. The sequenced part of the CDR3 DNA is TGTGCCAGCAGATCCCTTTACCGTAGCGGGCGCACAGATACG. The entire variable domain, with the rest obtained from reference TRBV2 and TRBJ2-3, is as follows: EPEVTQTPSHQVTQMGQEVILRCVPISNHLYFYWYRQILGQKVEFLVSFYNNEISEKSEIFDDQFSVERPDGSNFTLKIRSTKLEDSAMYFCASRSLYRSGRTDTQYFGPGTRLTVL.

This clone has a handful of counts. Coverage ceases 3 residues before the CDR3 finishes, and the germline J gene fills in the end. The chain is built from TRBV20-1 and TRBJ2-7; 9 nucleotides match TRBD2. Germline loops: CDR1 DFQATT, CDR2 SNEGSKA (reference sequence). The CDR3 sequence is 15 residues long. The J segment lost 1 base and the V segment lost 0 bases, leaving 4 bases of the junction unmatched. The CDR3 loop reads CSAREVAGESYEQYF. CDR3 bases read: TGCAGTGCTAGAGAGGTAGCGGGAGAGTCCTACGAG.

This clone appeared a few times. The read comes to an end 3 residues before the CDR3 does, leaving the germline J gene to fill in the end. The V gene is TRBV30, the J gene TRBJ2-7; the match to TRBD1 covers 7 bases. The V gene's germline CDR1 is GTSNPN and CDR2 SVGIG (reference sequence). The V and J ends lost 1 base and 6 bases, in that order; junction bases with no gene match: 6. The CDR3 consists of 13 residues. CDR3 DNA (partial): TGTGCCTGGAGTGGACAGGGATTCTCCGAG. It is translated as CAWSGQGFSE. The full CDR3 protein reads CAWSGQGFSEQYF.

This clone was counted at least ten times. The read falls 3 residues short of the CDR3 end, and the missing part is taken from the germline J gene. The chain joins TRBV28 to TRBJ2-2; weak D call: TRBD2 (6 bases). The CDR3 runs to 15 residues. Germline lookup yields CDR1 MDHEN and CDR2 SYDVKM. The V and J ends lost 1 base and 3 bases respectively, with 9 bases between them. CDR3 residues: CASSLYRGYTGELFF. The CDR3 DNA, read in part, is TGTGCCAGCAGTTTATATCGGGGGTACACCGGGGAG.

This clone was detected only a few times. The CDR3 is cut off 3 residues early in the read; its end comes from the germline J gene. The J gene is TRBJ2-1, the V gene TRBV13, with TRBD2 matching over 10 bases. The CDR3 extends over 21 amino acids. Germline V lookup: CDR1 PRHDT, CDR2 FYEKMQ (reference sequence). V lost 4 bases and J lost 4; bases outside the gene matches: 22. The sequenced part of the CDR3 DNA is TGTGCCAGCAGCTACCCAACCTTCAGGCCAGCGGGGGGGCCTTCATACAATGAG. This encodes CASSYPTFRPAGGPSYNE. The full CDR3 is CASSYPTFRPAGGPSYNEQFF. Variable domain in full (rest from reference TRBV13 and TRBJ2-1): AAGVIQSPRHLIKEKRETATLKCYPIPRHDTVYWYQQGPGQDPQFLISFYEKMQSDKGSIPDRFSAQQFSDYHSELNMSSLELGDSALYFCASSYPTFRPAGGPSYNEQFFGPGTRLTVL.

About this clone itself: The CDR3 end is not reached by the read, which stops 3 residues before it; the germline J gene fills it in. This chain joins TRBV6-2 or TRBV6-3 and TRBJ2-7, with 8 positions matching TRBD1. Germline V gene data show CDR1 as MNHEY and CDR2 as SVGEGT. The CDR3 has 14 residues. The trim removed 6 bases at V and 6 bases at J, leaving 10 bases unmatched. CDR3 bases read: TGTGCCAGCAGAAGGTGGCAGGGGGCGGGCGAG. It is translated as CASRRWQGAGE. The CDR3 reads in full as CASRRWQGAGEQYF.

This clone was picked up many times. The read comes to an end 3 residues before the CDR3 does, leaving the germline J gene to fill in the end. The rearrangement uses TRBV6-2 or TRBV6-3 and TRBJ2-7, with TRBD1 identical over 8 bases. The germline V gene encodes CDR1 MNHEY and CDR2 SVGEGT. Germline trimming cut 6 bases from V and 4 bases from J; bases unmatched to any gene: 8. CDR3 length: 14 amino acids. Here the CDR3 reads CASSPGQVRYEQYF. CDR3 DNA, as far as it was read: TGTGCCAGCAGCCCGGGACAGGTTCGGTACGAG.

This chain's CDR3 is CASSPPNSYEQYF. The sequenced CDR3 bases are TGTGCCAGCAGCCCACCAAACAGCTACGAG. The chain employs TRBV7-2 and TRBJ2-7; D gene ambiguous. Coverage ceases 3 residues before the CDR3 finishes, and the germline J gene fills in the end. The CDR3 runs 13 residues. Germline V gene lookup returns CDR1 SGHTA and CDR2 FQGNSA. Deletions cut 5 bases from V and 3 bases from J, with 11 bases between. Full variable domain (rest looked up from reference TRBV7-2 and TRBJ2-7): GAGVSQSPSNKVTEKGKDVELRCDPISGHTALYWYRQSLGQGLEFLIYFQGNSAPDKSGLPSDRFSAERTGGSVSTLTIQRTQQEDSAVYLCASSPPNSYEQYFGPGTRLTVT.

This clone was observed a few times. The CDR3 bases that were read are TGTGCCAGCATTTTTGGGGGCAACACTGAA. Residues: CASIFGGNTE. The whole CDR3 reads CASIFGGNTEAFF. The gene calls are TRBV6-2 or TRBV6-3 and TRBJ1-1, with D tentatively TRBD1 (6 bases). The read gets to within 3 residues of the CDR3 end, and the germline J gene fills in the rest. V shed 7 bases and J shed 2 bases, with 11 bases lying between them. The length of the CDR3 is 13 residues. From germline, CDR1 is MNHEY and CDR2 SVGEGT.

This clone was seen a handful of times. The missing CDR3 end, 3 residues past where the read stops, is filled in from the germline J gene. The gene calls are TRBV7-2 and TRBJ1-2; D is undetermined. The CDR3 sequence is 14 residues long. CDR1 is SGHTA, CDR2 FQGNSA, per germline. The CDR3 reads CASSNTPGVPSYTF. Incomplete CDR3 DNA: TGTGCCAGCAGCAACACCCCAGGCGTGCCCAGC.

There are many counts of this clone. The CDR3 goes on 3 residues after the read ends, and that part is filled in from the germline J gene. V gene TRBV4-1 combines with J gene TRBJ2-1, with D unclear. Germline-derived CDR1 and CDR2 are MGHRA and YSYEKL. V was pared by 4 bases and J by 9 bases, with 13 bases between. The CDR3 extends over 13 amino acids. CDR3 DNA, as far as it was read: TGCGCCAGCAGCCCGATCCTCTACGTTGAG. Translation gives CASSPILYVE. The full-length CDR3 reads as CASSPILYVEQFF.

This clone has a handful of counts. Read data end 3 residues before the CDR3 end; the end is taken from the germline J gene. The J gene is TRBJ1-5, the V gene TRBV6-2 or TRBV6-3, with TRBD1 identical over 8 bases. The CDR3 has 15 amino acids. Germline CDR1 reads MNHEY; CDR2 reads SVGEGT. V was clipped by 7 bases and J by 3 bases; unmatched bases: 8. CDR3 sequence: CASKGTGGANQPQHF. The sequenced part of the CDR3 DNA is TGTGCCAGCAAAGGGACAGGTGGGGCCAATCAGCCC.

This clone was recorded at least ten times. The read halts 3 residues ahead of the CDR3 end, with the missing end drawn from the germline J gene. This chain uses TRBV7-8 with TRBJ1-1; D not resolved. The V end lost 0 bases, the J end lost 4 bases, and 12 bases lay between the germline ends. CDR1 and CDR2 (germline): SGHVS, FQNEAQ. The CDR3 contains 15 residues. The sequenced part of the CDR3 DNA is TGTGCCAGCAGCTTAGCGCAAGGGCTGGGCACTGAA. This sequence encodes CASSLAQGLGTE. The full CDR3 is CASSLAQGLGTEAFF.

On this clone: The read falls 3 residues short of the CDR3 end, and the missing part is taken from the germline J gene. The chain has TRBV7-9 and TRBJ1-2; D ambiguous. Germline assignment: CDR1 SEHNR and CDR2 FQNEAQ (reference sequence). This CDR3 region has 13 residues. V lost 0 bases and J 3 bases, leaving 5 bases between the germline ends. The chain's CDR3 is CASSLAQDYGYTF. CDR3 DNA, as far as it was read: TGTGCCAGCAGCTTAGCCCAGGACTATGGC.

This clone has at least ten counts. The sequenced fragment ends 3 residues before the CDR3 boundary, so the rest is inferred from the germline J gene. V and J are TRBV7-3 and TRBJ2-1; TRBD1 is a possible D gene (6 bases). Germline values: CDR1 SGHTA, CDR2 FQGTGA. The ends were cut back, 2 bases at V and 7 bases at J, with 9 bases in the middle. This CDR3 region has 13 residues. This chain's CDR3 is CASSLDRFNEQFF. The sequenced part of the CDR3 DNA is TGTGCCAGCAGCTTAGACAGGTTTAATGAG. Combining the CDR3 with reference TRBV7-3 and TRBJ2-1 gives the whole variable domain GAGVSQTPSNKVTEKGKYVELRCDPISGHTALYWYRQSLGQGPEFLIYFQGTGAADDSGLPNDRFFAVRPEGSVSTLKIQRTERGDSAVYLCASSLDRFNEQFFGPGTRLTVL.

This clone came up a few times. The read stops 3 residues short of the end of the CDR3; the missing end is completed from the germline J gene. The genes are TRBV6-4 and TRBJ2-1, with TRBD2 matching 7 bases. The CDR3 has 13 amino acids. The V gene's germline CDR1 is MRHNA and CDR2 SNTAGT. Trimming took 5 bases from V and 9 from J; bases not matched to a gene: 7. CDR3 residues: CASSSTSTTEQFF. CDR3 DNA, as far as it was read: TGTGCCAGCAGTTCGACTAGCACGACTGAG.